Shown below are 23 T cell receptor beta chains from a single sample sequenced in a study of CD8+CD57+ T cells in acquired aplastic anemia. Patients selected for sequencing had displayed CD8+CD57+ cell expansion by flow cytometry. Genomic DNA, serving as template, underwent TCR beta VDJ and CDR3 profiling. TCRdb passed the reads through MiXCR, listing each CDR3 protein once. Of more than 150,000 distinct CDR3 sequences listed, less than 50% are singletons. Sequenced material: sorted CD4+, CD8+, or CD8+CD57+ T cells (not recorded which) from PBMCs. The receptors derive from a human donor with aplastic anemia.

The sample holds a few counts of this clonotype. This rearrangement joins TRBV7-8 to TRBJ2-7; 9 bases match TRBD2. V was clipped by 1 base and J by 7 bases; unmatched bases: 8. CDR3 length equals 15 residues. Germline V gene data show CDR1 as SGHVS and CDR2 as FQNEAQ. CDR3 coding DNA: TGTGCCAGCAGCTTAGTAGGCGGGGGGGCCGGAGAGCAGTACTTC. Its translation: CASSLVGGGAGEQYF. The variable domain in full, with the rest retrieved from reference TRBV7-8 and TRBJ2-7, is GAGVSQSPRYKVAKRGQDVALRCDPISGHVSLFWYQQALGQGPEFLTYFQNEAQLDKSGLPSDRFFAERPEGSVSTLKIQRTQQEDSAVYLCASSLVGGGAGEQYFGPGTRLTVT.

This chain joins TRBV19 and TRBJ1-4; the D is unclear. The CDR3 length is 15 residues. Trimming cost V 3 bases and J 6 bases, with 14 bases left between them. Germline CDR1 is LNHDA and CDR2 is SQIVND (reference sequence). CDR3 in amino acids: CASSMPQGRDEKLFF. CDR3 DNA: TGTGCCAGTAGTATGCCCCAAGGGCGGGATGAAAAACTGTTTTTT.

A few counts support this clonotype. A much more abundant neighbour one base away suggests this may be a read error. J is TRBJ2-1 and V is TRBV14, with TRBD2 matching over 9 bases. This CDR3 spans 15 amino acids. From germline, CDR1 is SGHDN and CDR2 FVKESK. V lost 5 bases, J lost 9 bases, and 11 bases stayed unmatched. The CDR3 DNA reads TGTGCCAGCAGCACAAGTAGCGGGGGTTACGGTGAGCAGTTCTTC. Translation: CASSTSSGGYGEQFF.

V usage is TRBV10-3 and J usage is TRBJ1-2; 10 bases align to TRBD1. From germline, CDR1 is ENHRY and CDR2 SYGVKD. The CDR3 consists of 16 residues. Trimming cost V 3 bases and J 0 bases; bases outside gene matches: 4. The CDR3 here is CAISDFGQGANYGYTF. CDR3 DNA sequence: TGTGCCATCAGTGACTTTGGACAGGGGGCTAACTATGGCTACACCTTC.

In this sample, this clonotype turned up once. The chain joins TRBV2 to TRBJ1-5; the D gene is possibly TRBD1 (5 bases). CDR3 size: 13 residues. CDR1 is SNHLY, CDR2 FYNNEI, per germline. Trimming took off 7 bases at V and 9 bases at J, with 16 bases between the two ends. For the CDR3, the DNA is TGTGCCAGCACGGAAGGCAGGGATCGGCCCCAGCATTTT. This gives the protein CASTEGRDRPQHF.

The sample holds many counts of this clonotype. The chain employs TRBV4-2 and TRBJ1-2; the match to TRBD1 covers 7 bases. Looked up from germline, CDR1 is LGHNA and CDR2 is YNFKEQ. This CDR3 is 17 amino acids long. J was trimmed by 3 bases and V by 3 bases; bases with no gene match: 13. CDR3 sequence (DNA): TGTGCCAGCAGCCATGATCGAAGAGGAGGGGGCGACTATGGCTACACCTTC. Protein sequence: CASSHDRRGGGDYGYTF.

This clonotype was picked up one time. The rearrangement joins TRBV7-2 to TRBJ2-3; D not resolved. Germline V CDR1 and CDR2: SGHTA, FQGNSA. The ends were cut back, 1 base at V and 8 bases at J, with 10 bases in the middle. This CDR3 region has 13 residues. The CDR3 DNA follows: TGTGCCAGCAGCTTAGAGGGCGGTGCTACGCAGTATTTT. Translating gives CASSLEGGATQYF.

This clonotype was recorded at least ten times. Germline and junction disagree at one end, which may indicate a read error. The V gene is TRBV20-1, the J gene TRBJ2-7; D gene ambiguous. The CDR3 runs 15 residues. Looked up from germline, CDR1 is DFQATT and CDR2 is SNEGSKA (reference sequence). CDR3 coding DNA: TGCAGTGCCAGAGCCTATATAACGGGCTCCTACGAGCAGTACTTC. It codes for CSARAYITGSYEQYF.

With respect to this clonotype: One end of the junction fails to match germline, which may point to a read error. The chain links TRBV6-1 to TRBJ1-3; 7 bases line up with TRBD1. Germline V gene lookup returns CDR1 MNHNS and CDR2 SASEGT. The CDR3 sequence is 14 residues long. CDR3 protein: CASRQGSDGNTMYF. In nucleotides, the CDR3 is TGTGCCAGCAGACAGGGGTCCGACGGAAACACCATGTATTTT.

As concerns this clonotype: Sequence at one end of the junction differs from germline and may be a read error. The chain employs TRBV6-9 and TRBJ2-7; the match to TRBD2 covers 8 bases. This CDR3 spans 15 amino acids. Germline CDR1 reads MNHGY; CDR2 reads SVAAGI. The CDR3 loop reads CASSLGSGINYEQYF. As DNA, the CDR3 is TGTGCTAGCAGCTTAGGTAGCGGGATAAACTACGAGCAGTACTTC.

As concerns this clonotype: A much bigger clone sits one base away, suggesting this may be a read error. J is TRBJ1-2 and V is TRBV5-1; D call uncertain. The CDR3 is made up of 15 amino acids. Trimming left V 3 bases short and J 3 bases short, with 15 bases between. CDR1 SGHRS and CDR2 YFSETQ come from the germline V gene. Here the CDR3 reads CASSSDEGFHYGYTF. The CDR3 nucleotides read TGCGCCAGCAGCTCGGACGAAGGTTTCCACTATGGCTACACCTTC.

The CDR3 is CASRGGGLAGGPTDTQYF. CDR3 nucleotide sequence: TGTGCCAGCAGGGGGGGAGGACTAGCGGGAGGGCCAACAGATACGCAGTATTTT. The chain employs TRBV12-3 or TRBV12-4 and TRBJ2-3, with 15 bases aligning to TRBD2. This CDR3 has 18 amino acids. The junction had 10 bases not matched to a gene; V was cut back by 6 bases and J by 3 bases.

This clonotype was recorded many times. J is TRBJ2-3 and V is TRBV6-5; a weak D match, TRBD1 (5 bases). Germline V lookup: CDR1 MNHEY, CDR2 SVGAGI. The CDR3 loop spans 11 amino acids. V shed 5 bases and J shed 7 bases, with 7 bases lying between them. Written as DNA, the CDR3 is TGTGCCAGCAGTACAGGAAATACGCAGTATTTT. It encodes CASSTGNTQYF.

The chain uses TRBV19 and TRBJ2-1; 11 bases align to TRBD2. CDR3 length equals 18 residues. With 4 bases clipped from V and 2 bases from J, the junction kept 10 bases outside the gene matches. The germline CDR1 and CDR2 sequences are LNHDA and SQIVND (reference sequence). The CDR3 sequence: CASSSQASGGPPYNEQFF. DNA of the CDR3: TGTGCCAGTAGTAGTCAAGCTAGCGGGGGGCCGCCCTACAATGAGCAGTTCTTC.

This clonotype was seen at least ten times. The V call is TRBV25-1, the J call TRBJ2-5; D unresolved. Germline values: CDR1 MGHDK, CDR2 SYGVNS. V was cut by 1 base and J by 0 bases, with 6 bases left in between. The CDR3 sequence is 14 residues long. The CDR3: CASSEFTYQETQYF. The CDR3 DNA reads TGTGCCAGCAGTGAATTTACTTACCAAGAGACCCAGTACTTC.

CDR3 DNA sequence: TGCAGTGGAGGGGAAGAGACCCAGTACTTC. Its protein product is CSGGEETQYF. The chain is built from TRBV20-1 and TRBJ2-5; TRBD1 or TRBD2 may be the D gene (5 bases each). V lost 7 bases and J lost 3, with 6 bases in between. Germline V CDR1 and CDR2: DFQATT, SNEGSKA (reference sequence). This CDR3 region has 10 residues.

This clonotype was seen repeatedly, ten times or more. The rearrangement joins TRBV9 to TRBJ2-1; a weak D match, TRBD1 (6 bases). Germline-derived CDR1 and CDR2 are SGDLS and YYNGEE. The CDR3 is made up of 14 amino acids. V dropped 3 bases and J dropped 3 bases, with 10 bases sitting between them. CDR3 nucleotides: TGTGCCAGCAGCGCACGGGACAACTACAATGAGCAGTTCTTC. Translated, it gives CASSARDNYNEQFF. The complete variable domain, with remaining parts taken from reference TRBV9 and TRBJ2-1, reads DSGVTQTPKHLITATGQRVTLRCSPRSGDLSVYWYQQSLDQGLQFLIQYYNGEERAKGNILERFSAQQFPDLHSELNLSSLELGDSALYFCASSARDNYNEQFFGPGTRLTVL.

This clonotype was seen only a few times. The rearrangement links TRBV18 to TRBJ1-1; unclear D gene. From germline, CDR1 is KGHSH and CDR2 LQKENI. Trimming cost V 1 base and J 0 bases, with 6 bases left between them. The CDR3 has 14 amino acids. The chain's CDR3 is CASSPQNLNTEAFF. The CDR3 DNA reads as TGTGCCAGCTCACCACAAAACCTGAACACTGAAGCTTTCTTT. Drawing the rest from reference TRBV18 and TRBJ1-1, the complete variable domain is NAGVMQNPRHLVRRRGQEARLRCSPMKGHSHVYWYRQLPEEGLKFMVYLQKENIIDESGMPKERFSAEFPKEGPSILRIQQVVRGDSAAYFCASSPQNLNTEAFFGQGTRLTVV.

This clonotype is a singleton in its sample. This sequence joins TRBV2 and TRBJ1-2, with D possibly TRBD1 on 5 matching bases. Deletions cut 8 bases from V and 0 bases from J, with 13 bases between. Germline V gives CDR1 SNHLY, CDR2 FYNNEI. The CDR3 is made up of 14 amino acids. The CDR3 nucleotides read TGTGCCAGCCGACGGGACGGATCTAACTATGGCTACACCTTC. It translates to CASRRDGSNYGYTF.

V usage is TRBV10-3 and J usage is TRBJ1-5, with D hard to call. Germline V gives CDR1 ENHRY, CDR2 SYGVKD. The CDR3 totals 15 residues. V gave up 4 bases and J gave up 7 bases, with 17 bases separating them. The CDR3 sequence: CAISGLAGIRQPQHF. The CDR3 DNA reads TGTGCCATCAGTGGGCTAGCGGGGATTAGGCAGCCCCAGCATTTT.

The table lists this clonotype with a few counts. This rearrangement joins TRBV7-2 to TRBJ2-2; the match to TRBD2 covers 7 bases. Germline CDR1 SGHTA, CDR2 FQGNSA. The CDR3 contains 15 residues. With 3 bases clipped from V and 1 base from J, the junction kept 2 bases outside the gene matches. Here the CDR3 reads CASSFSSGNTGELFF. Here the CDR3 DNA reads TGTGCCAGCAGCTTTTCTAGCGGGAACACCGGGGAGCTGTTTTTT.

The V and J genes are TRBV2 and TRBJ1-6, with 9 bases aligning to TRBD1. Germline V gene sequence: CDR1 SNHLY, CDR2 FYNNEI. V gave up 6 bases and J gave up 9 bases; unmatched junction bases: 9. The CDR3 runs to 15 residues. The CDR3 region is CASSNGGQGGSPLHF. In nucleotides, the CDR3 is TGTGCCAGCAGCAACGGGGGACAGGGTGGTTCACCCCTCCACTTT.

CDR3 sequence reads: CATSSSPFDTEAFF. CDR3 in DNA: TGTGCCACCAGCAGTTCCCCGTTCGACACTGAAGCTTTCTTT. This chain connects TRBV15 to TRBJ1-1; unclear D gene. V was pared by 3 bases and J by 3 bases, with 11 bases between. The CDR3 is 14 amino acids. The germline V gene encodes CDR1 LNHNV and CDR2 YYDKDF (reference sequence).